Reported below is one TCR beta chain. Per the original methods: Reference gene primer amplification in the assay estimated nucleated cell counts. The assay was immunoSEQ multiplex PCR, and TCRdb's table has in-frame clones only and misses some. That table furnishes V, J and clone size, whereas the DNA furnished D and trimming. The sample yields about 180,000 clones, roughly 84% seen once. The data were obtained in a study of blood T cell repertoires in COVID-19. Study-level background: The United States, Italy and Spain supplied acute and convalescent COVID-19 samples. PBMCs, B-cell-depleted T cells, or T cells provided the cDNA or gDNA that made up the material.

V lost 3 bases and J lost 4, with 17 bases in between. CDR3 size: 16 residues. CDR1 and CDR2 from the germline V gene are SGDLS and YYNGEE. The sample consisted of peripheral blood. This chain joins TRBV9 and TRBJ2-1, with D perhaps matching TRBD2 (6 bases). This TCR derives from a human donor in a cohort sampled during active COVID-19. The CDR3 nucleotides are TGTGCCAGCAGCGGCCCCGGGGGTGGGGTATACAATGAGCAGTTCTTC. This encodes CASSGPGGGVYNEQFF.